The clone carrying this T cell receptor beta chain was detected a few times. Its antigen is as yet unknown. This specimen belongs to a study of post-analysis software for immune sequencing data. Study context: The study covered relapsing-remitting, secondary progressive and progressive-relapsing courses of multiple sclerosis.

Libraries were made from TCR beta cDNA, and they carried unique molecular identifiers. With about 0.95 to 11 million T cells as the source, about half a million cDNA molecules resulted. TCRdb reprocessed the PCR reads with MiXCR, giving one entry per CDR3 protein. The sample consists of fewer than 700,000 distinct CDR3 sequences, about 44% of them appearing once. Study-wide results and limits: Compared with controls, patients showed significantly lower normalized Chao1 diversity.

This sequence originates from a girl aged 10 to 17 with multiple sclerosis. Material: blood.

CDR3 residues: CASSRGTPQEQFF. CDR3 in DNA: TGTGCCAGCAGCCGCGGGACGCCTCAGGAGCAGTTCTTC. The chain carries TRBV12-3 or TRBV12-4 and TRBJ2-1, with a possible D match to TRBD2 (6 bases). The CDR3 length is 13 residues. With 6 bases removed from V and 10 bases from J, the gap between germline ends came to 16 bases.